This TCR beta chain was recorded in a study of T cell responses to AZD1222 COVID-19 vaccine (dated by TCRdb to about 2021). With regard to the full study: TCR sequencing covered more than 230 trial participants: 207 given two doses of AZD1222 and approximately 26 given two doses of MenACWY control vaccine. Enrollment into the trials was organized by age into subgroups of 18-55, 56-69 and 70-plus years, and those subgroups contained about 160, 30 and 59 TCR-sequenced participants, respectively.

On this clone: Its antigen remains unidentified. Per-base quality was not reported, and no clone a single base away is much larger than it.

The time point label corresponds to: baseline before first vaccination. Sample treatment or condition, as interpreted from the label and publication: meningococcal conjugate vaccine given as trial control. Samples from vaccinated people were obtained from the UK trials COV001 and COV002, which included a single-blind randomized controlled phase 2/3 trial of AZD1222 (ChAdOx1 nCoV-19) in healthy adults. Trial participant PBMC samples were collected at day 0 and day 28 after the second dose for TCRbeta chain sequencing. Taken from cysteine to phenylalanine, the CDR3 has 14 residues. Just CDR3 DNA is preserved here, 42 bases in frame from base 1. The germline ends are 5 bases apart after V is trimmed by 2 bases and J by 0 bases. CDR1 and CDR2 are read off the germline V gene as MDHEN and SYDVKM. The study at large found these results: Only a handful of AZD1222 recipients were SARS-CoV-2 seropositive at baseline, limiting conclusions about previously exposed vaccinees. Participants were mostly white British and included more females than males, and it was suggested by the authors that clonal diversity may have been underestimated. Because no day 14 peak-response samples were available, repertoires were characterized only after the peak T cell response. Spike-specific TCR breadth and depth rose significantly after two AZD1222 doses compared with day 0 and with MenACWY recipients. The whole spike protein was spanned by vaccine-associated CD4 TCRs, and dominant responses were seen in regions 160-218 and 743-854. Epitopes outside the regions mutated in the B.1.351 and B.1.1.7 variants were reportedly recognized by nearly half of the unique spike-specific TCRs. The 56-69-year group was small, and its depth increase did not reach significance, likely because of low power.

The CDR3 regions of human TCRbeta chains were analyzed by immunosequencing. In the original analysis: Repertoire TCRs were checked for matches against a reference library of SARS-CoV-2-specific TCRs that had been generated using the MIRA antigen-specificity platform. Breadth was defined as the fraction of unique TCRs that were SARS-CoV-2-associated. Depth was defined as the fraction of total T cells that were SARS-CoV-2-associated. Using the MIRA data, each spike-specific TCR was assigned both to the spike region to which the TCR was reactive and to a CD4 or CD8 class. Log10-transformed breadth and depth values were compared by one-way ANOVA with Sidak's multiple comparisons tests. The table was pulled from immuneACCESS by TCRdb, which kept in-frame rearrangements only. Such tables lose some clones; where checked, under half of the loss comes from unresolved V genes, and the rest has no known cause. V and J calls and clone size follow that table, whereas D and trimming were derived from the DNA. This sample holds some 150,000 clones; 92% were observed only once. Roughly 4.4% of the sample comes from the top ten.

The rearranged segments are TRBV28 and TRBJ1-3; the D gene assignment is ambiguous. Sequenced material: peripheral blood, taken on day 0 of MenACWY control vaccination. This sequence originates from an adult in good health. This receptor carries the CDR3 CASSLGSSGNTIYF. DNA sequence: TGTGCCAGCAGTTTAGGGAGCTCTGGAAACACCATATATTTT.